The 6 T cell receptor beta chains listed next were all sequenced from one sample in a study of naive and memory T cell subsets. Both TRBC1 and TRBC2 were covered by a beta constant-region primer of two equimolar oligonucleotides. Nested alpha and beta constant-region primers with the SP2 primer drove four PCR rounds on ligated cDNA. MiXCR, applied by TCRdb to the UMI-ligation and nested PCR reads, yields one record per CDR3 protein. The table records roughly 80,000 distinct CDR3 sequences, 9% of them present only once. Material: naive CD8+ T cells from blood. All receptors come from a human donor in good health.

In DNA, the CDR3 is TGTGCCAGCAGCTTGGTGGCCACCTACGAGCAGTACTTC. Protein product: CASSLVATYEQYF. The chain is built from TRBV5-5 and TRBJ2-7; D remains ambiguous. This CDR3 is 13 amino acids long. Germline V gene sequence: CDR1 SGHKS, CDR2 YYEKEE (reference sequence). Trimming shortened V by 0 bases and J by 2 bases, and 6 bases separated the two germline ends. The complete variable domain, with remaining parts taken from reference TRBV5-5 and TRBJ2-7, reads DAGVTQSPTHLIKTRGQQVTLRCSPISGHKSVSWYQQVLGQGPQFIFQYYEKEERGRGNFPDRFSARQFPNYSSELNVNALLLGDSALYLCASSLVATYEQYFGPGTRLTVT.

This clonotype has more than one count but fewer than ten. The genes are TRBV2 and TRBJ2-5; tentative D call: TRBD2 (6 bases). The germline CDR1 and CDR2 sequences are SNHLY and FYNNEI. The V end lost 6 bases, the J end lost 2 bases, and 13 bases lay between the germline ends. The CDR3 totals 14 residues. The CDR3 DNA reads TGTGCCAGCAGGAATAGCGGTTCTCAAGAGACCCAGTACTTC. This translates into CASRNSGSQETQYF.

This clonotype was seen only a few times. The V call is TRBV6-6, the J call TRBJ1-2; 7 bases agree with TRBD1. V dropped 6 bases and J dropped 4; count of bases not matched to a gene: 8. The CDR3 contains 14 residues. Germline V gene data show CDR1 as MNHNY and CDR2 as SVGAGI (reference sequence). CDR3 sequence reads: CASSLTGSSYGYTF. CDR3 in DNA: TGTGCCAGCAGCTTGACAGGGTCGAGCTATGGCTACACCTTC.

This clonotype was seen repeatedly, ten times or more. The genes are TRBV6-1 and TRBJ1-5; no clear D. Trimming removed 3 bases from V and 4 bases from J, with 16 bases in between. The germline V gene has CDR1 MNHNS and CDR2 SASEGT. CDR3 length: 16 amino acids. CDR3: CASSERTSTLNQPQHF. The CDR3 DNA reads TGTGCCAGCAGTGAGAGAACATCAACCTTGAATCAGCCCCAGCATTTT.

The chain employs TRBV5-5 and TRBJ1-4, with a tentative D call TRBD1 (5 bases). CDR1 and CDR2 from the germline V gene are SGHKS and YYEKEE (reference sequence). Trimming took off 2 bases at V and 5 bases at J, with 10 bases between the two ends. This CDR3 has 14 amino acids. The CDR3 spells CASSLWQGNEKLFF. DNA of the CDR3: TGTGCCAGCAGCTTATGGCAGGGAAATGAAAAACTGTTTTTT.

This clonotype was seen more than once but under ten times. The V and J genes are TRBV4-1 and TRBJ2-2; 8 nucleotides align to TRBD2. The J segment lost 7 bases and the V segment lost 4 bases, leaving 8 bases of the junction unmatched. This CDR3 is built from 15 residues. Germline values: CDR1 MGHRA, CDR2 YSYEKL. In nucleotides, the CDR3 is TGCGCCAGCAGCCTGAGGACTAGCAGGGGCGGGGAGCTGTTTTTT. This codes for CASSLRTSRGGELFF.